Below, 24 T cell receptor beta chains from the same sample are listed, as sequenced in a study of T cell responses to AZD1222 COVID-19 vaccine. Only in-frame clones appear in the TCRdb table, and some are missing; sequencing was by immunoSEQ multiplex PCR. The sample has approximately 92,000 clones; roughly 91% are singletons. Sequenced here: peripheral blood, sampled on day 0 of AZD1222 vaccination. These receptors all come from an adult in good health.

CDR3: CASSLGSNTEAFF. CDR3 DNA sequence: TGTGCCAGCAGTTTGGGCTCGAACACTGAAGCTTTCTTT. The genes are TRBV12-3 or TRBV12-4 and TRBJ1-1; D is ambiguous. V lost 3 bases to trimming and J lost 1 base, with 6 bases between them. The length of the CDR3 is 13 residues.

In its sample, this clone was seen a few times. The V and J genes are TRBV7-2 and TRBJ1-2; D is undetermined. This CDR3 is 14 amino acids long. The V gene lost 1 base and the J gene lost 6 bases, with 12 bases spanning the gap. Looked up from germline, CDR1 is SGHTA and CDR2 is FQGNSA. DNA of the CDR3: TGTGCCAGCAGCTTAGTGGGAGTAGGCGATGGCTACACCTTC. Its translation is CASSLVGVGDGYTF.

This CDR3 reads CASSLSQGYYGYTF. CDR3 DNA: TGTGCCAGCAGTTTATCTCAGGGATACTATGGCTACACCTTC. The rearrangement links TRBV27 to TRBJ1-2; D possibly corresponds to TRBD1 (5 bases). CDR3 length: 14 residues. CDR1 is MNHEY, CDR2 SMNVEV, per germline (reference sequence). Trimming shortened V by 0 bases and J by 3 bases, and 8 bases separated the two germline ends.

Here the CDR3 DNA reads TGTGCCAGCAGCCGACTGGACAGGGGTGAAAAACTGTTTTTT. Translating it yields CASSRLDRGEKLFF. This sequence joins TRBV11-2 and TRBJ1-4; 9 nucleotides line up with TRBD1. The CDR3 is 14 residues long. V lost 5 bases to trimming and J lost 7 bases; unmatched junction nucleotides: 5. The germline V gene encodes CDR1 SGHAT and CDR2 FQNNGV.

The rearrangement uses TRBV7-9 and TRBJ2-6; 12 nucleotides match TRBD2. CDR3 length equals 17 residues. CDR1 and CDR2 from the germline V gene are SEHNR and FQNEAQ (reference sequence). V shed 4 bases, J shed 0 bases, and the junction held 1 base outside the gene matches. The CDR3 sequence is CASSSLAGGSGANVLTF. CDR3 bases: TGTGCCAGCAGCTCACTAGCGGGAGGCTCTGGGGCCAACGTCCTGACTTTC.

The V and J genes are TRBV12-3 or TRBV12-4 and TRBJ1-2, with 8 bases that match TRBD1. The CDR3 consists of 13 residues. Losses at the gene ends were 6 bases for V and 7 bases for J; bases not matched to a gene: 7. The CDR3: CASSPPGGGGYTF. The CDR3 bases are TGTGCCAGCAGCCCGCCAGGGGGCGGTGGCTACACCTTC.

The rearrangement links TRBV24-1 to TRBJ2-1; 10 bases fit TRBD1. With V trimmed by 5 bases and J by 4 bases, 7 bases remained unmatched. This CDR3 spans 16 amino acids. Germline-derived CDR1 and CDR2 are KGHDR and SFDVKD. DNA for the CDR3: TGTGCCACCAGTGGGACCGGGACAGGGGCTTACAATGAGCAGTTCTTC. Translating gives CATSGTGTGAYNEQFF.

The rearrangement joins TRBV27 to TRBJ2-2, with 10 bases that match TRBD2. The length of the CDR3 is 17 residues. Germline CDR1 is MNHEY and CDR2 is SMNVEV (reference sequence). Trimming took 2 bases from V and 5 from J; bases not matched to a gene: 8. DNA for the CDR3: TGTGCCAGCAGTTTACTAGCGGGGGCCGGGAGGACCGGGGAGCTGTTTTTT. This codes for CASSLLAGAGRTGELFF.

This clone was counted a single time. This chain uses TRBV28 with TRBJ1-2; no definite D call. Germline V CDR1 and CDR2: MDHEN, SYDVKM. V lost 6 bases to trimming and J lost 4 bases, with 6 bases between them. The length of the CDR3 is 11 residues. The CDR3 sequence is CASRVGYGYTF. The CDR3 nucleotides read TGTGCCAGCAGGGTAGGCTATGGCTACACCTTC.

The chain combines TRBV27 with TRBJ2-7, with D maybe TRBD1 (6 bases). The CDR3 totals 14 residues. Germline V lookup: CDR1 MNHEY, CDR2 SMNVEV (reference sequence). V shed 4 bases and J shed 3 bases, with 13 bases lying between them. CDR3 bases: TGTGCCAGCAGTTCAGGGGACCTTAACTACGAGCAGTACTTC. It specifies CASSSGDLNYEQYF.

The chain is built from TRBV28 and TRBJ1-1; possible D gene TRBD1, 5 bases. Germline CDR1 and CDR2: MDHEN and SYDVKM. This CDR3 comprises 11 residues. Trimming pared 6 bases from V and 8 bases from J, leaving 10 bases between. This CDR3 reads CASRSGTEAFF. CDR3 nucleotide sequence: TGTGCCAGCAGGTCCGGGACCGAAGCTTTCTTT.

The chain couples TRBV3-1 (or the pseudogene TRBV3-2) to TRBJ2-7, with D maybe TRBD1 (6 bases). The CDR3 consists of 15 residues. The germline CDR1 and CDR2 sequences are LGHDT and YNNKEL (reference sequence). Between the trimmed V and J ends, which lost 1 base and 6 bases, there was a span of 16 bases. CDR3 DNA sequence: TGTGCCAGCAGCCAAGGGGCAGGGGCAGTCCGCGAGCAGTACTTC. Translating gives CASSQGAGAVREQYF.

The chain couples TRBV21-1 to TRBJ1-2. TRBV21-1 is flagged as a pseudogene. CDR3 size: 15 residues. In DNA, the CDR3 is TGTGCCAGCAGCAAAGGTGGGGTTCTTAACTATGGCTACACCTTC. Its translation: CASSKGGVLNYGYTF.

The chain combines TRBV12-3 or TRBV12-4 with TRBJ1-2; D is uncertain. The CDR3 sequence is 12 residues long. V dropped 2 bases and J dropped 8 bases, with 9 bases sitting between them. CDR3 bases: TGTGCCAGCAGTTTAACCAATGGAGGCTACACCTTC. Translation gives CASSLTNGGYTF.

The chain employs TRBV6-5 and TRBJ2-2; 7 bases fit TRBD1. With V trimmed by 6 bases and J by 6 bases, 4 bases remained unmatched. CDR3 length: 13 amino acids. CDR1 MNHEY and CDR2 SVGAGI come from the germline V gene. Here the CDR3 DNA reads TGTGCCAGCAGAAGACAGGGTCCCGGGGAGCTGTTTTTT. Residues: CASRRQGPGELFF.

This rearrangement joins TRBV4-1 to TRBJ1-5; tentatively, D is TRBD1 (5 bases). V lost 0 bases and J lost 5, with 11 bases in between. CDR1 and CDR2 from the germline V gene are MGHRA and YSYEKL. This CDR3 comprises 15 residues. The CDR3 nucleotides read TGCGCCAGCAGCCAAGAAAAGCAGGGCTATCAGCCCCAGCATTTT. It codes for CASSQEKQGYQPQHF.

The chain has TRBV5-5 and TRBJ2-1, with no clear D. The V end was cut by 3 bases, the J end by 8 bases, with 12 bases between. The CDR3 runs to 13 residues. Germline loops: CDR1 SGHKS, CDR2 YYEKEE (reference sequence). The CDR3 sequence is CASSYGPLDEQFF. The CDR3 region has the DNA TGTGCCAGCAGCTATGGCCCCCTGGATGAGCAGTTCTTC.

This clone was seen only once. The rearrangement links TRBV7-2 to TRBJ1-1, with 7 bases lining up with TRBD1. Germline V CDR1 and CDR2: SGHTA, FQGNSA. V was clipped by 5 bases and J by 6 bases; unmatched bases: 12. The CDR3 is 15 residues long. The CDR3 nucleotides read TGTGCCAGCAGCCGGACAGGTAGGCGAGGAGCTGAAGCTTTCTTT. Translating it yields CASSRTGRRGAEAFF.

The genes are TRBV27 and TRBJ2-1; D unresolved. Trimming left V 2 bases short and J 4 bases short, with 15 bases between. The CDR3 has 16 amino acids. CDR1 and CDR2 from the germline V gene are MNHEY and SMNVEV (reference sequence). The CDR3 is CASSLMALEAYNEQFF. Written as DNA, the CDR3 is TGTGCCAGCAGTTTAATGGCCCTCGAGGCGTACAATGAGCAGTTCTTC.

The V call is TRBV6-2 or TRBV6-3, the J call TRBJ1-6; D uncertain. Germline-derived CDR1 and CDR2 are MNHEY and SVGEGT. V lost 2 bases and J lost 3, with 5 bases in between. The CDR3 has 14 residues. As DNA, the CDR3 is TGTGCCAGCAGTTACGTGAGCTATAATTCACCCCTCCACTTT. This gives the protein CASSYVSYNSPLHF.

This rearrangement joins TRBV7-2 to TRBJ1-3, with D tentatively TRBD1 (6 bases). V lost 6 bases to trimming and J lost 5 bases, with 14 bases between them. There are 14 residues in the CDR3. The germline V gene has CDR1 SGHTA and CDR2 FQGNSA. In nucleotides, the CDR3 is TGTGCCAGCAGTCATGACAGGTTTAGAAACACCATATATTTT. It specifies CASSHDRFRNTIYF.

The J gene is TRBJ2-2, the V gene TRBV7-2; no firm D call. Trimming pared 4 bases from V and 6 bases from J, leaving 15 bases between. This CDR3 is built from 15 residues. Germline CDR1 reads SGHTA; CDR2 reads FQGNSA. Written as DNA, the CDR3 is TGTGCCAGCAGCTCCGGCAGTCTACCCTCCGGGGAGCTGTTTTTT. Protein product: CASSSGSLPSGELFF.

This rearrangement joins TRBV29-1 to TRBJ2-1, with 12 bases aligning to TRBD2. In germline, CDR1 is SQVTM, CDR2 ANQGSEA. Germline trimming cut 7 bases from V and 12 bases from J; bases unmatched to any gene: 7. This CDR3 comprises 12 residues. Here the CDR3 DNA reads TGCAGCGGAGGGGAGGGACTAGCGGGGCAGTTCTTC. This translates into CSGGEGLAGQFF.

The rearrangement joins TRBV7-2 to TRBJ1-3; D is unresolved. Trimming took 3 bases from V and 0 from J, leaving 9 bases between them. Germline V gene sequence: CDR1 SGHTA, CDR2 FQGNSA. This CDR3 comprises 15 residues. The CDR3 DNA reads TGTGCCAGCAGCTTGAACTTCGCCTCTGGAAACACCATATATTTT. Translation: CASSLNFASGNTIYF.